This T cell receptor (beta chain) was observed in a study of human T cells and chemical hapten exposure. Whole-study results and caveats: DPC sensitization did not alter TCRs above 1 in 1000 frequency.

TCRdb called the RACE reads again in MiXCR, with one record for every CDR3 protein. Among 130,000 or so distinct CDR3 sequences listed, roughly 9% were seen once. In this sample, this clonotype turned up a few times. The target antigen is unknown. The time point denotes: healthy volunteer bleed at 2 weeks. Unfractionated whole blood yielded the extracted total RNA. This CDR3 region has 18 residues. Germline V lookup: CDR1 SNHLY, CDR2 FYNNEI. The V gene end was trimmed by 3 bases and the J gene end by 2 bases; junction bases not matched to a gene: 11. Sequencing was performed on whole blood. This receptor was identified in a male donor in good health. Some clones in this sample may be carry-over from other donors' samples. This rearrangement joins TRBV2 to TRBJ2-3, with 10 positions matching TRBD1. CDR3 protein: CASSEFLRQGANTDTQYF. DNA of the CDR3: TGTGCCAGCAGTGAGTTTTTGAGACAGGGGGCGAACACAGATACGCAGTATTTT. The entire variable domain, with the rest obtained from reference TRBV2 and TRBJ2-3, is as follows: EPEVTQTPSHQVTQMGQEVILRCVPISNHLYFYWYRQILGQKVEFLVSFYNNEISEKSEIFDDQFSVERPDGSNFTLKIRSTKLEDSAMYFCASSEFLRQGANTDTQYFGPGTRLTVL.